This TCR beta chain appears in the sequencing data of a study of shared clonotypes between healthy human individuals. Running of the assay took place at deep level. Several immunoSEQ 96-well plates shared each subset's DNA, each plate a replicate. In the original analysis: Because ImmunoSEQ provided only junction sequences with no quality scores, the filtering differed. Here immunoSEQ multiplex PCR was the method, and the copy in TCRdb shows in-frame clones only, minus some. V, J and clone size reflect that table, while D and trimming were determined from the DNA. The repertoire holds 600,000 to 750,000 clones, 72% seen once, with less than 2% in the top ten. Study conclusions and caveats: Richness estimates generally favored naive over memory subsets.

This clone was detected only a few times. Its target is not known. The CDR3 consists of 12 residues. Germline V gene data show CDR1 as MDHEN and CDR2 as SYDVKM. Trimming removed 3 bases from V and 5 bases from J, with 5 bases in between. V is TRBV28 and J is TRBJ1-5, with no clear D. This TCR came from a woman in her 30s in good health. Sequenced material: memory CD4+ T cells sorted from blood. As for subset: CD45RA-negative fraction. CDR3 sequence (DNA): TGTGCCAGCAGTTTCCAGGATCAGCCCCAGCATTTT. Amino acids: CASSFQDQPQHF. Drawing the rest from reference TRBV28 and TRBJ1-5, the complete variable domain is DVKVTQSSRYLVKRTGEKVFLECVQDMDHENMFWYRQDPGLGLRLIYFSYDVKMKEKGDIPEGYSVSREKKERFSLILESASTNQTSMYLCASSFQDQPQHFGDGTRLSIL.